This is a list of T cell receptor beta chains from one sample in a study of blood T cell repertoires in COVID-19. The assay was immunoSEQ multiplex PCR, and TCRdb's table has in-frame clones only and misses some. The table has about 54,000 clones, roughly 81% seen once. Sequencing used peripheral blood. Receptor source: an older woman with acute or convalescent COVID-19. Each CDR3 is given with its conserved first and last residue. The order of the fields is CDR3 DNA, CDR3 protein, J gene, D gene, clone size, V gene. D genes are given only for firm matches. Only some rows state a clone size, as once, few, many or a class for expanded clones.

CDR3nt: TGTGCCAGCTCACCACGGACGGTGGCGGGGGGCACAGATACGCAGTATTTT
CDR3aa: CASSPRTVAGGTDTQYF
j_gene: TRBJ2-3
d_gene: TRBD2
abundance: .
v_gene: TRBV18

CDR3nt: TGTGCCAGCAGTTTAAGGCAGGATGAAAAACTGTTTTTT
CDR3aa: CASSLRQDEKLFF
j_gene: TRBJ1-4
d_gene: .
abundance: .
v_gene: TRBV12-3/TRBV12-4

CDR3nt: TGTGCCAGCAGTCCCCGGGACAGGTTTTATGGCTACACCTTC
CDR3aa: CASSPRDRFYGYTF
j_gene: TRBJ1-2
d_gene: TRBD1
abundance: .
v_gene: TRBV27

CDR3nt: TGCAGCGCAGGGGGGAGCGGGAGCTCTTTGGAGCAGTACTTC
CDR3aa: CSAGGSGSSLEQYF
j_gene: TRBJ2-7
d_gene: .
abundance: .
v_gene: TRBV29-1

CDR3nt: TGTGCCATCAGTGAGTCGAACAGTAAAGAGACCCAGTACTTC
CDR3aa: CAISESNSKETQYF
j_gene: TRBJ2-5
d_gene: .
abundance: .
v_gene: TRBV10-3

CDR3nt: TGTGCCAGCAGTGGGGACAGGGTTTTTCGCGGCTACACCTTC
CDR3aa: CASSGDRVFRGYTF
j_gene: TRBJ1-2
d_gene: TRBD1
abundance: .
v_gene: TRBV28

CDR3nt: TGTGCCAGCAGCCGAGGACAGGGGGCATCACCCCTCCACTTT
CDR3aa: CASSRGQGASPLHF
j_gene: TRBJ1-6
d_gene: TRBD1
abundance: .
v_gene: TRBV14

CDR3nt: TGTGCCAGCAGCGCCCCAGGGGTGTACCGGTATGGCTACACCTTC
CDR3aa: CASSAPGVYRYGYTF
j_gene: TRBJ1-2
d_gene: .
abundance: .
v_gene: TRBV5-6

CDR3nt: TGTGCCAGCAGTGAACCCGGGAACACTGAAGCTTTCTTT
CDR3aa: CASSEPGNTEAFF
j_gene: TRBJ1-1
d_gene: .
abundance: .
v_gene: TRBV6-1

CDR3nt: TGTGCCAGCAGCACCGGACAGGGGTCAAATGGCTACACCTTC
CDR3aa: CASSTGQGSNGYTF
j_gene: TRBJ1-2
d_gene: TRBD1
abundance: .
v_gene: TRBV28

CDR3nt: TGTGCCAGCAGCTGGGAGGGGCTGGCTAATCAGCCCCAGCATTTT
CDR3aa: CASSWEGLANQPQHF
j_gene: TRBJ1-5
d_gene: .
abundance: .
v_gene: TRBV5-5

CDR3nt: TGTGCCAGCAGTCGACAGGGGAGCTCCTACGAGCAGTACTTC
CDR3aa: CASSRQGSSYEQYF
j_gene: TRBJ2-7
d_gene: TRBD1
abundance: .
v_gene: TRBV6-5

CDR3nt: TGTGCCAGCTCACAGACCCCTAGTAGCGGGGGGGCCTCAGAGACCCAGTACTTC
CDR3aa: CASSQTPSSGGASETQYF
j_gene: TRBJ2-5
d_gene: TRBD2
abundance: .
v_gene: TRBV18

CDR3nt: TGTGCCAGCAGTGCCGTCGGGAGACGACTAGCCAAAAACATTCAGTACTTC
CDR3aa: CASSAVGRRLAKNIQYF
j_gene: TRBJ2-4
d_gene: .
abundance: .
v_gene: TRBV6-1

CDR3nt: TGTGCCATCAGTGAGACAGGAAGTAATTCACCCCTCCACTTT
CDR3aa: CAISETGSNSPLHF
j_gene: TRBJ1-6
d_gene: .
abundance: .
v_gene: TRBV10-3

CDR3nt: TGTGCCAGCAGCTCATCCGGGACAGGGGCCTACAATGAGCAGTTCTTC
CDR3aa: CASSSSGTGAYNEQFF
j_gene: TRBJ2-1
d_gene: TRBD1
abundance: .
v_gene: TRBV5-5

CDR3nt: TGTGCCAGCAGTGCCGGACAGGAGAACACTGAAGCTTTCTTT
CDR3aa: CASSAGQENTEAFF
j_gene: TRBJ1-1
d_gene: TRBD1
abundance: once
v_gene: TRBV6-6

CDR3nt: TGTGCCAGTAGACTACGGGGAGAGAACACTGAAGCTTTCTTT
CDR3aa: CASRLRGENTEAFF
j_gene: TRBJ1-1
d_gene: .
abundance: .
v_gene: TRBV19

CDR3nt: TGTGCCAGTAGTCCACCGACAGGGGTATTAGGTGAGCAGTTCTTC
CDR3aa: CASSPPTGVLGEQFF
j_gene: TRBJ2-1
d_gene: TRBD1
abundance: .
v_gene: TRBV19

CDR3nt: TGTGCCAGCAGTGAAGCGACTTTCGGGGAGCTGTTTTTT
CDR3aa: CASSEATFGELFF
j_gene: TRBJ2-2
d_gene: .
abundance: .
v_gene: TRBV2

CDR3nt: TGTGCCAGCAGGGCACAGGGCTACAATGAGCAGTTCTTC
CDR3aa: CASRAQGYNEQFF
j_gene: TRBJ2-1
d_gene: .
abundance: .
v_gene: TRBV6-5

CDR3nt: TGTGCCAGCAGGAACAGGGGGAACTATGGCTACACCTTC
CDR3aa: CASRNRGNYGYTF
j_gene: TRBJ1-2
d_gene: TRBD1
abundance: .
v_gene: TRBV13

CDR3nt: TGCGCCAGCAGCTACGATGGACAGGGGCGCGAAAAACTGTTTTTT
CDR3aa: CASSYDGQGREKLFF
j_gene: TRBJ1-4
d_gene: TRBD1
abundance: .
v_gene: TRBV5-1

CDR3nt: TGCGCCAGCAGCCAAGAAGAGGCAGGGGCGCGGGAAGCTTTCTTT
CDR3aa: CASSQEEAGAREAFF
j_gene: TRBJ1-1
d_gene: .
abundance: .
v_gene: TRBV4-1

CDR3nt: TGTGCCAGCTCGGGAGGGGGGCACACTGAAGCTTTCTTT
CDR3aa: CASSGGGHTEAFF
j_gene: TRBJ1-1
d_gene: .
abundance: .
v_gene: TRBV18

CDR3nt: TGTGCCAGCAGCGTTGGTCTGGGAGGGACGGCGGCCAATGAGCAGTTCTTC
CDR3aa: CASSVGLGGTAANEQFF
j_gene: TRBJ2-1
d_gene: TRBD2
abundance: .
v_gene: TRBV9

CDR3nt: TGTGCCAGCAGCGCCGGACAGGGGAGAAACACCATATATTTT
CDR3aa: CASSAGQGRNTIYF
j_gene: TRBJ1-3
d_gene: TRBD1
abundance: .
v_gene: TRBV5-5

CDR3nt: TGTGCCAGCAGCTTTGCAGGGCCTAATTCACCCCTCCACTTT
CDR3aa: CASSFAGPNSPLHF
j_gene: TRBJ1-6
d_gene: .
abundance: .
v_gene: TRBV7-3

CDR3nt: TGTGCCAGCAGTGAATTTAGGACAGTTAATGAAAAACTGTTTTTT
CDR3aa: CASSEFRTVNEKLFF
j_gene: TRBJ1-4
d_gene: .
abundance: few
v_gene: TRBV2

CDR3nt: TGTGCCAGCAGGCCCTCCCGGGACTCCCGATACAATGAGCAGTTCTTC
CDR3aa: CASRPSRDSRYNEQFF
j_gene: TRBJ2-1
d_gene: .
abundance: .
v_gene: TRBV13

CDR3nt: TGTGCCAGCAGTCTCTCAAGCGGGTCGAGCTCCTACAATGAGCAGTTCTTC
CDR3aa: CASSLSSGSSSYNEQFF
j_gene: TRBJ2-1
d_gene: .
abundance: .
v_gene: TRBV28

CDR3nt: TGTGCCAGTAGTATGAACTACCAGGGAAATTCACCCCTCCACTTT
CDR3aa: CASSMNYQGNSPLHF
j_gene: TRBJ1-6
d_gene: .
abundance: few
v_gene: TRBV19

CDR3nt: TGTGCCAGCACCTCACCGGGACTAGCGAAAACGGGGGAGCTGTTTTTT
CDR3aa: CASTSPGLAKTGELFF
j_gene: TRBJ2-2
d_gene: TRBD2
abundance: .
v_gene: TRBV6-6

CDR3nt: TGTGCCACCAGTGATTTCGGACAGGACTATGGCTACACCTTC
CDR3aa: CATSDFGQDYGYTF
j_gene: TRBJ1-2
d_gene: TRBD1
abundance: .
v_gene: TRBV24-1

CDR3nt: TGCAGCGCACTGCTCGGGGGCAATCAGCCCCAGCATTTT
CDR3aa: CSALLGGNQPQHF
j_gene: TRBJ1-5
d_gene: .
abundance: .
v_gene: TRBV29-1

CDR3nt: TGTGCCAGCAGCACGGGACTAGCGGGAGGCGAGCAGTACTTC
CDR3aa: CASSTGLAGGEQYF
j_gene: TRBJ2-7
d_gene: TRBD2
abundance: .
v_gene: TRBV11-3

CDR3nt: TGTGCCAGCAGTGCTTTCCAGGGGTCGGATGGCTACACCTTC
CDR3aa: CASSAFQGSDGYTF
j_gene: TRBJ1-2
d_gene: .
abundance: .
v_gene: TRBV2

CDR3nt: TGTGCCCCAGGGGGACAGGGTCCATCTTACAATGAGCAGTTCTTC
CDR3aa: CAPGGQGPSYNEQFF
j_gene: TRBJ2-1
d_gene: TRBD1
abundance: .
v_gene: TRBV6-4

CDR3nt: TGTGCCAGCTCACCAAGACTAGCGGGAGTAGGGGAGCTGTTTTTT
CDR3aa: CASSPRLAGVGELFF
j_gene: TRBJ2-2
d_gene: TRBD2
abundance: .
v_gene: TRBV18

CDR3nt: TGTGCCAGCAGTTTTCTCCGGGACAGGGCGAACAATGAGCAGTTCTTC
CDR3aa: CASSFLRDRANNEQFF
j_gene: TRBJ2-1
d_gene: TRBD1
abundance: .
v_gene: TRBV2

CDR3nt: TGTGCCAGCAGTTCCAACCGGGACAGGAAAGAGACCCAGTACTTC
CDR3aa: CASSSNRDRKETQYF
j_gene: TRBJ2-5
d_gene: TRBD1
abundance: once
v_gene: TRBV28

CDR3nt: TGTGCCAGCAGCCCGGACAGCCCGAGCTCTGGAAACACCATATATTTT
CDR3aa: CASSPDSPSSGNTIYF
j_gene: TRBJ1-3
d_gene: .
abundance: few
v_gene: TRBV9

CDR3nt: TGTGCCAGCAGCCCTAGCCTCACGAACACTGAAGCTTTCTTT
CDR3aa: CASSPSLTNTEAFF
j_gene: TRBJ1-1
d_gene: .
abundance: .
v_gene: TRBV9

CDR3nt: TGTGCCAGCACCCGGCAGGGCCAAGAGACCCAGTACTTC
CDR3aa: CASTRQGQETQYF
j_gene: TRBJ2-5
d_gene: .
abundance: .
v_gene: TRBV6-5

CDR3nt: TGTGCCAGCAGCTCCCTCCTCCAGGGTGCCTACGAGCAGTACTTC
CDR3aa: CASSSLLQGAYEQYF
j_gene: TRBJ2-7
d_gene: .
abundance: .
v_gene: TRBV7-8

CDR3nt: TGTGCCAGCAGTCTTAACACCGGGGAGCTGTTTTTT
CDR3aa: CASSLNTGELFF
j_gene: TRBJ2-2
d_gene: .
abundance: .
v_gene: TRBV28

CDR3nt: TGTGCCAGCAGCCAAGTTAGGGGAAGGGAGCTGTTTTTT
CDR3aa: CASSQVRGRELFF
j_gene: TRBJ2-2
d_gene: .
abundance: .
v_gene: TRBV3-1/TRBV3-2

CDR3nt: TGTGCCAGCAGAGAGGGAAGTCAATGGCCCTACGAGCAGTACTTC
CDR3aa: CASREGSQWPYEQYF
j_gene: TRBJ2-7
d_gene: .
abundance: .
v_gene: TRBV28

CDR3nt: TGTGCCAGCGGATCAGGGGGTTATAGCAATCAGCCCCAGCATTTT
CDR3aa: CASGSGGYSNQPQHF
j_gene: TRBJ1-5
d_gene: TRBD1
abundance: .
v_gene: TRBV28

CDR3nt: TGTGCCAGCAGTTACGCACAGACCGGCTACGAGCAGTACTTC
CDR3aa: CASSYAQTGYEQYF
j_gene: TRBJ2-7
d_gene: .
abundance: .
v_gene: TRBV6-5

CDR3nt: TGTGCCAGTAGTATAACTGCCTACAATGAGCAGTTCTTC
CDR3aa: CASSITAYNEQFF
j_gene: TRBJ2-1
d_gene: .
abundance: .
v_gene: TRBV19

CDR3nt: TGTGCCAGCAACCCCGGGGGGCTACCCAACTACGAGCAGTACTTC
CDR3aa: CASNPGGLPNYEQYF
j_gene: TRBJ2-7
d_gene: .
abundance: .
v_gene: TRBV18

CDR3nt: TGTGCCAGCAGTGAAGGTCCGAGCTCTGGCTACACCTTC
CDR3aa: CASSEGPSSGYTF
j_gene: TRBJ1-2
d_gene: .
abundance: .
v_gene: TRBV2